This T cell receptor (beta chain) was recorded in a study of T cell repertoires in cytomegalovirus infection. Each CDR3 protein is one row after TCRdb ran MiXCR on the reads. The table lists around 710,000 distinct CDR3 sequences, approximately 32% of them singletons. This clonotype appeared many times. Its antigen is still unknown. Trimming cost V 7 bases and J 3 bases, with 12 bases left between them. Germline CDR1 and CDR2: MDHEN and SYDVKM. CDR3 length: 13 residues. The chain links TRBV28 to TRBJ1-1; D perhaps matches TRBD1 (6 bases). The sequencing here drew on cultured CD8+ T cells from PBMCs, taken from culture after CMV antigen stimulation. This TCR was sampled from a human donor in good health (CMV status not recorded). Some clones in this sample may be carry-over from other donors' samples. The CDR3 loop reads CASNRADHTEAFF. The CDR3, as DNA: TGTGCCAGCAACAGGGCAGATCACACTGAAGCTTTCTTT.